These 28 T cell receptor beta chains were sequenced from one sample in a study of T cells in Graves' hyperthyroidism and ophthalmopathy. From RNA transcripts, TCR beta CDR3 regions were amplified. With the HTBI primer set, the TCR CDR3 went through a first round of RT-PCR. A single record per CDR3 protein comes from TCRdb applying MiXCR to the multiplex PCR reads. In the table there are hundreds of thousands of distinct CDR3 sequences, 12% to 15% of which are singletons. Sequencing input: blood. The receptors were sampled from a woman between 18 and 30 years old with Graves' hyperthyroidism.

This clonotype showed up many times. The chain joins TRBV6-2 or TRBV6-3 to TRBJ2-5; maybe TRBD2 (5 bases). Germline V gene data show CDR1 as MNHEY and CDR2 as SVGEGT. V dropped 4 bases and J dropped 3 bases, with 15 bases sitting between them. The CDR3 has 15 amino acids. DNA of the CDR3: TGTGCCAGCAGTTGGCCGGGAACACGTGAAGAGACCCAGTACTTC. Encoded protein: CASSWPGTREETQYF.

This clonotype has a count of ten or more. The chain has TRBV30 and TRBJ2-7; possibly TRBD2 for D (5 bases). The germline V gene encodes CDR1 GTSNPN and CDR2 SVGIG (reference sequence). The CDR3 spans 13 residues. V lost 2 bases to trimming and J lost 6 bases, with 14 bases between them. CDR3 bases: TGTGCCTGGAGTTATCAAGTTGAGGGCGAGCAGTACTTC. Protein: CAWSYQVEGEQYF.

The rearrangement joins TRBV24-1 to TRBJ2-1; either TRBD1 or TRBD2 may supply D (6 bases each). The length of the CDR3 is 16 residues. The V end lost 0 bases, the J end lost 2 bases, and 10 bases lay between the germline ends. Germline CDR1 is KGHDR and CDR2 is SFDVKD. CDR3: CATSDLRGPAYNEQFF. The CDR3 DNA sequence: TGTGCCACCAGTGATTTGCGGGGGCCAGCCTACAATGAGCAGTTCTTC.

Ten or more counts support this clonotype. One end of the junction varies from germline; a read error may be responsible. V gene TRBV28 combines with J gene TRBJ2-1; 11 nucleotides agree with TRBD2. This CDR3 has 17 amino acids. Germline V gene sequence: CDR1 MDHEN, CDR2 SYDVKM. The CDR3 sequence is CASSEIAGGPKTNQQFF. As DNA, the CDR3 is TGTGCCAGCAGTGAAATAGCGGGAGGGCCGAAAACCAATCAGCAGTTCTTC.

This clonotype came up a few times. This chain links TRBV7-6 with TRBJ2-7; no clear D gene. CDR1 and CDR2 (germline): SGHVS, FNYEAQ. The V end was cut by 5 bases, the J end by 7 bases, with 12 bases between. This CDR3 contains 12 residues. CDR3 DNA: TGTGCCAGCAGCCGGCATTTGGGGGAGCAGTACTTC. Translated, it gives CASSRHLGEQYF.

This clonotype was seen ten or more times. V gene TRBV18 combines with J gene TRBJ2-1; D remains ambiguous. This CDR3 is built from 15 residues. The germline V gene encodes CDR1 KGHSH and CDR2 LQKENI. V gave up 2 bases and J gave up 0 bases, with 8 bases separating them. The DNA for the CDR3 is TGTGCCAGCTCACCAAGCCGAAGCTCCTACAATGAGCAGTTCTTC. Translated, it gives CASSPSRSSYNEQFF.

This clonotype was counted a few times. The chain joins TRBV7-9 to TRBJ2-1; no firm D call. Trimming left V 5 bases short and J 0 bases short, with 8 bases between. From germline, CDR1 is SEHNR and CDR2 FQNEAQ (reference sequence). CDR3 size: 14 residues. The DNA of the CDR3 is TGTGCCAGCAGCACGCGGAGCTCCTACAATGAGCAGTTCTTC. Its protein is CASSTRSSYNEQFF.

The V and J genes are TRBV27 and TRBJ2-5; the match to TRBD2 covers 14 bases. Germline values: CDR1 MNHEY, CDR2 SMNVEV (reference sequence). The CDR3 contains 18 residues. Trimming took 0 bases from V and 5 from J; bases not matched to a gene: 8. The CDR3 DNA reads TGTGCCAGCAGTTTATCGGGGACTAGCGGGAGAGGTGGGGAGACCCAGTACTTC. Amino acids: CASSLSGTSGRGGETQYF.

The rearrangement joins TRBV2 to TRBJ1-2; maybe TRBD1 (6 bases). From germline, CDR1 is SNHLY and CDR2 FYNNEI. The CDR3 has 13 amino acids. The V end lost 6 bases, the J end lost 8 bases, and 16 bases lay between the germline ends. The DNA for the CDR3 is TGTGCCAGCAGGGCCGTGGGGGCGGGAGGCTACACCTTC. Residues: CASRAVGAGGYTF.

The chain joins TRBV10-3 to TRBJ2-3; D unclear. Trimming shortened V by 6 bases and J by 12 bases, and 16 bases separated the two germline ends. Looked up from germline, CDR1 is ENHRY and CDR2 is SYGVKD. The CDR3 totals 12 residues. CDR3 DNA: TGTGCCATCAGCCCGACCCCCATCTTCCAGTATTTT. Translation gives CAISPTPIFQYF.

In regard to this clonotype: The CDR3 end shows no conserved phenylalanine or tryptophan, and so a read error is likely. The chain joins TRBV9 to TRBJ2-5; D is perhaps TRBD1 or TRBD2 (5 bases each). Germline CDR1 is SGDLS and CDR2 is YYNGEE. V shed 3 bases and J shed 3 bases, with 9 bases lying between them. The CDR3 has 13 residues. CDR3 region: CASSGGPKETQYL. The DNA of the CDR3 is TGTGCCAGCAGCGGGGGACCCAAAGAGACCCAGTACCTC.

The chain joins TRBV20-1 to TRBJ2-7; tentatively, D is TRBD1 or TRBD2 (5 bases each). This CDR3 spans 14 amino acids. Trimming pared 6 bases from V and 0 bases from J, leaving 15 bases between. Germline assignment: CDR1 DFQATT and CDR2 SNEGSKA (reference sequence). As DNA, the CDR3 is TGCAGTGCCCTAAGGGCAGGGACCTCCTACGAGCAGTACTTC. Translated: CSALRAGTSYEQYF.

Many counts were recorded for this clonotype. The CDR3 nucleotides are TGTGCCAGCAGCCCGCTCGGGACTAGCGGGAGGGGCGGAGAGACCCAGTACTTC. It codes for CASSPLGTSGRGGETQYF. The J gene is TRBJ2-5, the V gene TRBV7-2; 16 bases are a match to TRBD2. Germline V lookup: CDR1 SGHTA, CDR2 FQGNSA. V shed 5 bases and J 4 bases; nucleotides not matched to a gene: 10. CDR3 length equals 18 residues.

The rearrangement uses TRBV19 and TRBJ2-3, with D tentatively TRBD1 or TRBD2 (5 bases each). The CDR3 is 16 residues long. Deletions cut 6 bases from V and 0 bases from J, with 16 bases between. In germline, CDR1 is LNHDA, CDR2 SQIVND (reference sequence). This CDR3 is CASSSSPGASTDTQYF. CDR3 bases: TGTGCCAGTAGCTCATCCCCCGGGGCAAGCACAGATACGCAGTATTTT.

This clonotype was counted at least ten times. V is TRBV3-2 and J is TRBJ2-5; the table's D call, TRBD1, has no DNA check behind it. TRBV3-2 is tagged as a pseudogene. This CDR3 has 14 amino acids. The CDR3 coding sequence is TGTGCCAGCAGCCAAACAGGGGGCCAAGAGACCCAGTACTTC. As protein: CASSQTGGQETQYF.

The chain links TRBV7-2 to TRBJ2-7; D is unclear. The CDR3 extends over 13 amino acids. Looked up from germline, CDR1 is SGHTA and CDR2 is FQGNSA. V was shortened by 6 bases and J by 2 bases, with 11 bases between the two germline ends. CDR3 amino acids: CASSTDWTYEQYF. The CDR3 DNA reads TGTGCCAGCAGTACCGACTGGACCTACGAGCAGTACTTC.

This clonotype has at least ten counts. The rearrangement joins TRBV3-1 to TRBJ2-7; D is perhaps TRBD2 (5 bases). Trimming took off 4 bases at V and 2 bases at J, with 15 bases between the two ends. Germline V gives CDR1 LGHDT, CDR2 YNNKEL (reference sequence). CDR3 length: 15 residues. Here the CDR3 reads CASSLHGPGTYEQYF. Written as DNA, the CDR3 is TGTGCCAGCAGCCTCCACGGACCGGGGACCTACGAGCAGTACTTC.

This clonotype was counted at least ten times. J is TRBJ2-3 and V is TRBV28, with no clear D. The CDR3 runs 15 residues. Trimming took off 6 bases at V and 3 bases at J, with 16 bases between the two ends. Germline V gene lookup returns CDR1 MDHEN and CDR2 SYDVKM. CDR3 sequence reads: CASSPLDRSTDTQYF. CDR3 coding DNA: TGTGCCAGCAGCCCTCTAGACCGGAGTACAGATACGCAGTATTTT.

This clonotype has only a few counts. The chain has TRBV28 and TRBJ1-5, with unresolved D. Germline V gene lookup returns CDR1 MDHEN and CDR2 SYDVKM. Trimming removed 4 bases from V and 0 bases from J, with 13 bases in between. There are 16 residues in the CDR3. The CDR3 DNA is TGTGCCAGCAGTTCGCCCCGACGGTATAGCAATCAGCCCCAGCATTTT. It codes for CASSSPRRYSNQPQHF.

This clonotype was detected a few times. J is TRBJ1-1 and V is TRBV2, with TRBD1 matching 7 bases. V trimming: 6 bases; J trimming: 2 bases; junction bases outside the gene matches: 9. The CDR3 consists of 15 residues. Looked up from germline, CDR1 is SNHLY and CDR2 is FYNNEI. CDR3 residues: CASRLEGQVNTEAFF. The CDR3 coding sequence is TGTGCCAGCAGACTCGAAGGACAGGTCAACACTGAAGCTTTCTTT.

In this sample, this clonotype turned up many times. The CDR3 nucleotides are TGTGCCAGCAGCCAAGATCTAGCCAACAGGGATGGCTACACCTTC. Amino acids: CASSQDLANRDGYTF. The genes are TRBV3-1 and TRBJ1-2, with D possibly being TRBD1 (6 bases). This CDR3 has 15 residues. The germline V and J ends were trimmed by 0 bases and 6 bases, with 14 bases remaining between them. The germline V gene has CDR1 LGHDT and CDR2 YNNKEL (reference sequence). Using reference TRBV3-1 and TRBJ1-2 for the parts outside the CDR3, the full variable domain is DTAVSQTPKYLVTQMGNDKSIKCEQNLGHDTMYWYKQDSKKFLKIMFSYNNKELIINETVPNRFSPKSPDKAHLNLHINSLELGDSAVYFCASSQDLANRDGYTFGSGTRLTVV.

The CDR3 bases are TGCGCCAGCAAAAGCGAGAACCGCACAGATACGCAGTATTTT. Protein product: CASKSENRTDTQYF. The V and J genes are TRBV10-1 and TRBJ2-3; D not resolved. CDR3 length: 14 amino acids. The germline CDR1 and CDR2 sequences are WNHNN and SYGVQD (reference sequence). V dropped 7 bases and J dropped 1 base, with 12 bases sitting between them.

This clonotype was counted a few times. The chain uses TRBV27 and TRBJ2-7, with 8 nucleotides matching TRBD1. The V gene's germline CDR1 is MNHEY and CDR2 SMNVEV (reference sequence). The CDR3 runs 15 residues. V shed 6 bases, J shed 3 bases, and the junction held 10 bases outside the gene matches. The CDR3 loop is CASRQRQGAVYEQYF. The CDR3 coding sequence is TGTGCCAGCAGGCAGCGCCAGGGGGCGGTCTACGAGCAGTACTTC.

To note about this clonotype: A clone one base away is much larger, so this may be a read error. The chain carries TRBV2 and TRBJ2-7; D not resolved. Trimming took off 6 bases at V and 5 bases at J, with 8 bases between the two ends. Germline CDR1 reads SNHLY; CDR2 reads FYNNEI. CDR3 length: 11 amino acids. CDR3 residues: CASRENHEQYV. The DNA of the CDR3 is TGTGCCAGCAGAGAGAACCACGAGCAGTACGTC.

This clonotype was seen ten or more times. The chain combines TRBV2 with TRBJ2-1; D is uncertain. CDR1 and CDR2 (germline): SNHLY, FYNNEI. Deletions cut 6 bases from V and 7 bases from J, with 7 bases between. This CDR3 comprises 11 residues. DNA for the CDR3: TGTGCCAGCAGAATCCGAAATGAGCAGTTCTTC. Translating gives CASRIRNEQFF.

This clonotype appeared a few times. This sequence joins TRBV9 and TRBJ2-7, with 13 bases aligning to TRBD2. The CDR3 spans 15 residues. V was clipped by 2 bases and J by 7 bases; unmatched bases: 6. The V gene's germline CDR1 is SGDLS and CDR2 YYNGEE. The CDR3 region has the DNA TGTGCCAGCAGCGTTTCCGGGACTAGCGGGAATGAGCAGTACTTC. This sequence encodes CASSVSGTSGNEQYF.

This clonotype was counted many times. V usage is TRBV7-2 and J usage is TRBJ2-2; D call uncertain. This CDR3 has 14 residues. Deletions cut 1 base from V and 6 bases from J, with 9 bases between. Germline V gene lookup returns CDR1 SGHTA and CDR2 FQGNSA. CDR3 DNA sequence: TGTGCCAGCAGCTTAGTAGGGTCCGCCGGGGAGCTGTTTTTT. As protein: CASSLVGSAGELFF.

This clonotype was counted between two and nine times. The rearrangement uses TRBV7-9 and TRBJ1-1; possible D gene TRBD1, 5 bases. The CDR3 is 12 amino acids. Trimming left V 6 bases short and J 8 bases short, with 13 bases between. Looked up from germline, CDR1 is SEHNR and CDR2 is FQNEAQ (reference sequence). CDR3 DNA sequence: TGTGCCAGCAGTTTACCGGGACTAGAAGCTTTCTTT. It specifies CASSLPGLEAFF.